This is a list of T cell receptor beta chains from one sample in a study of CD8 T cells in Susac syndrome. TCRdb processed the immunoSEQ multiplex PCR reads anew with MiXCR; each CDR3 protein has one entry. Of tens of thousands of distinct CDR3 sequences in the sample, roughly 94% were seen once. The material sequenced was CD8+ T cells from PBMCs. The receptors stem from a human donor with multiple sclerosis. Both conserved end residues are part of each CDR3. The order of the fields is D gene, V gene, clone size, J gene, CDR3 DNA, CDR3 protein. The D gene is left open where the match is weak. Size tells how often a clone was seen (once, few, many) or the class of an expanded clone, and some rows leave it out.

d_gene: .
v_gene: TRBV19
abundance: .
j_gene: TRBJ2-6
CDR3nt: TGTGCCAGTAGTATAATGGGGGCTGGGGCCAACGTCCTGACTTTC
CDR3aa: CASSIMGAGANVLTF

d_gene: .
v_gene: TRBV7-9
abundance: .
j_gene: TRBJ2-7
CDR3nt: TGTGCCAGCAGCTTTCTGCTAGCAGACTCCTACGAGCAGTACTTC
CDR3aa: CASSFLLADSYEQYF

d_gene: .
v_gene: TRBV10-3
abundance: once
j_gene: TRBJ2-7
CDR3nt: TGTGCCATCAGTCCCGAATCAACCCAGGGCACCTACGAGCAGTACTTC
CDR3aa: CAISPESTQGTYEQYF

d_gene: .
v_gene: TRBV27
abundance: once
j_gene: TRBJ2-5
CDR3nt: TGTGCCAGCAGCCCCGTGGATCAAGAGACCCAGTACTTC
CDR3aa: CASSPVDQETQYF

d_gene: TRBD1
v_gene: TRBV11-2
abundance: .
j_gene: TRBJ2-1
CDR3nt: TGTGCCAGCAGCTTAGGGGACAGAACCTACAATGAGCAGTTCTTC
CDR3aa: CASSLGDRTYNEQFF

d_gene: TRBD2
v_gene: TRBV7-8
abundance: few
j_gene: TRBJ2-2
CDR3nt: TGTGCCAGCAGCACCGGGACTAGCGGTACCGGGGAGCTGTTTTTT
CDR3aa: CASSTGTSGTGELFF

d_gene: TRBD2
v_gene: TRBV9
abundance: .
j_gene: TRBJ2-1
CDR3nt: TGTGCCAGCAGCGTAGCTCCTAGCGGGGGGGTCGGAGAAGGGTTC
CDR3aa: CASSVAPSGGVGEGF

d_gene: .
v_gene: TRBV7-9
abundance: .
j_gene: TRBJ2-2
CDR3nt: TGTGCCAGCAGCAATCCCCGGCCGGAGGAGCTGTTTTTT
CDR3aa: CASSNPRPEELFF

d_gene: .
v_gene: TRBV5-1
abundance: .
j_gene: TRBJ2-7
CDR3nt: TGCGCCAGCAGCTTGGAGGGCAGCCCCTACGAGCAGTACTTC
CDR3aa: CASSLEGSPYEQYF

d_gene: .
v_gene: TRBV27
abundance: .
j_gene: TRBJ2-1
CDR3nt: TGTGCCAGCAGCCCCGGCGGGATCAGGCAGTTCTTC
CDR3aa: CASSPGGIRQFF

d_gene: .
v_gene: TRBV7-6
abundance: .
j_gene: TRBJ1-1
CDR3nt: TGTGCCAGCAGCTTAAATTCGGGGCTAGGGACTGAAGCTTTCTTT
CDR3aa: CASSLNSGLGTEAFF

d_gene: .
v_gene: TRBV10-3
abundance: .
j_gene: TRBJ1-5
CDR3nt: TGTGCCATCAGTGAGTCCGGGGAGCCCCAGCATTTT
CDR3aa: CAISESGEPQHF

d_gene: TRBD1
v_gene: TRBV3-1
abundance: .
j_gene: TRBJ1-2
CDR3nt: TGTGCCAGCAGCCAATTGATTTCTCGGACAGGAGAAGCTAACTATGGCTACACCTTC
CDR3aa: CASSQLISRTGEANYGYTF

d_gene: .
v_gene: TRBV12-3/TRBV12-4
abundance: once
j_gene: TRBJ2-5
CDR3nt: TGTGCCAGCAGTTTAGCGGAGGGGCAAGAGACCCAGTACTTC
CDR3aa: CASSLAEGQETQYF

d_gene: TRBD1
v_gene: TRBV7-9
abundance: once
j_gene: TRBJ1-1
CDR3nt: TGTGCCAGCAGCTCCCCCGGGCAGGGGGCAAACACTGAAGCTTTCTTT
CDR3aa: CASSSPGQGANTEAFF

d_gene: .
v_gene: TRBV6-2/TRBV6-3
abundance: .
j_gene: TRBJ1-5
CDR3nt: TGTGCCAGCACCGCGCTTCGGACTCGGGCGGGAAATCAGCCCCAGCATTTT
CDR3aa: CASTALRTRAGNQPQHF

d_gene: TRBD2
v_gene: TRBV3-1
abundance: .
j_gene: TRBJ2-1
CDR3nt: TGTGCCAGCAGCCAGGCGCTTCAGCGGGGATATTACAATGAGCAGTTCTTC
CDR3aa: CASSQALQRGYYNEQFF

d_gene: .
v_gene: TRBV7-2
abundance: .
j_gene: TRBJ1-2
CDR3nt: TGTGCCAGCAGCTTAGTCGGGGGACCGTACGACGGCTACACCTTC
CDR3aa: CASSLVGGPYDGYTF

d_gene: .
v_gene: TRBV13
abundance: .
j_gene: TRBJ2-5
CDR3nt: TGTGCCAGCAGCTTACGGGGGGCCCAAGAGACCCAGTACTTC
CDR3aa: CASSLRGAQETQYF

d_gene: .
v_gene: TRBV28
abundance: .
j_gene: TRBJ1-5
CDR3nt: TGTGCCAGCAGTTTCCCCGGAGACCATCAGCCCCAGCATTTT
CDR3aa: CASSFPGDHQPQHF

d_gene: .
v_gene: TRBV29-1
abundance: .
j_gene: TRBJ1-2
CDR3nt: TGCAGCGTTGACCCTCCGGAGATATACCCTGGCTACACCTTC
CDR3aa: CSVDPPEIYPGYTF

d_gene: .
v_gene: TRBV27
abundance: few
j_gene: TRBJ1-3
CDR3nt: TGTGCCAGCAGTTTGCGCGGGGGGGGAAACACCATATATTTT
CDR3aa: CASSLRGGGNTIYF